Below are 21 T cell receptor beta chains sequenced from a single sample in a study of beta chain features in type 1 diabetes. The authors reverse transcribed all of the isolated RNA, so sequencing captured expressed TCRB transcripts. TCRdb keeps only in-frame clones here, not all; method: immunoSEQ multiplex PCR. This table holds approximately 200,000 clones, roughly 9.6% found once. The specimen sequenced was naive CD4+ T cells from blood. Receptor source: a woman aged 18-30 years in good health.

The chain employs TRBV11-2 and TRBJ2-7, with unresolved D. The CDR3 consists of 12 residues. Germline V lookup: CDR1 SGHAT, CDR2 FQNNGV. The V end lost 1 base, the J end lost 1 base, and 2 bases lay between the germline ends. In DNA, the CDR3 is TGTGCCAGCAGCTTAGCATCCTACGAGCAGTACTTC. The encoded protein is CASSLASYEQYF.

This clone turned up a few times. The CDR3 DNA reads as TGTGCCAGCAGCTTCTTGGAGGACACTGAAGCTTTCTTT. It translates to CASSFLEDTEAFF. The gene calls are TRBV11-1 and TRBJ1-1, with D unresolved. Germline V gene data show CDR1 as SGHAT and CDR2 as FQDESV (reference sequence). This CDR3 region has 13 residues. The ends were cut back, 3 bases at V and 3 bases at J, with 8 bases in the middle.

The J gene is TRBJ1-5, the V gene TRBV30; TRBD1 agrees at 8 bases. Unmatched junction bases numbered 11, after V lost 1 base and J lost 0 bases. The CDR3 runs 18 residues. CDR1 and CDR2 from the germline V gene are GTSNPN and SVGIG (reference sequence). For the CDR3, the DNA is TGTGCCTGGAGTGCCTTTCGGACAGGGATCGGTAGCAATCAGCCCCAGCATTTT. It encodes CAWSAFRTGIGSNQPQHF.

This rearrangement joins TRBV2 to TRBJ1-1; 8 nucleotides match TRBD1. Trimming cost V 5 bases and J 8 bases; bases outside gene matches: 10. This CDR3 contains 14 residues. The germline gives CDR1 SNHLY, CDR2 FYNNEI. DNA of the CDR3: TGTGCCAGCAGTCCAAACCCCGGACAGGGAGAAGCTTTCTTT. It codes for CASSPNPGQGEAFF.

The table lists this clone with many counts. The CDR3 bases are TGTGCCAGCAGCCAAGATCTTCGGACAGTAGGATCACCCCTCCACTTT. Translation gives CASSQDLRTVGSPLHF. The chain is built from TRBV4-2 and TRBJ1-6; D possibly corresponds to TRBD1 (6 bases). Per germline, CDR1 LGHNA and CDR2 YNFKEQ. V gave up 0 bases and J gave up 10 bases, with 16 bases separating them. The CDR3 has 16 amino acids.

This clone occurred a few times. The V gene is TRBV9, the J gene TRBJ2-3, with TRBD2 matching over 12 bases. Germline V CDR1 and CDR2: SGDLS, YYNGEE. The CDR3 runs 17 residues. Trimming took 0 bases from V and 4 from J; bases not matched to a gene: 6. This chain's CDR3 is CASSVDLAGGVADTQYF. The CDR3, as DNA: TGTGCCAGCAGCGTAGACCTAGCGGGGGGGGTAGCAGATACGCAGTATTTT. Full variable domain (rest looked up from reference TRBV9 and TRBJ2-3): DSGVTQTPKHLITATGQRVTLRCSPRSGDLSVYWYQQSLDQGLQFLIQYYNGEERAKGNILERFSAQQFPDLHSELNLSSLELGDSALYFCASSVDLAGGVADTQYFGPGTRLTVL.

The chain links TRBV9 to TRBJ1-1; D is possibly TRBD1 (6 bases). The CDR3 totals 14 residues. The V gene's germline CDR1 is SGDLS and CDR2 YYNGEE. V was trimmed by 3 bases and J by 2 bases, leaving 11 bases between them. The CDR3 reads CASSADRINTEAFF. The CDR3 DNA follows: TGTGCCAGCAGCGCTGACAGGATAAACACTGAAGCTTTCTTT.

V is TRBV10-3 and J is TRBJ1-1; no clear D. This CDR3 has 12 amino acids. The V gene's germline CDR1 is ENHRY and CDR2 SYGVKD. V lost 6 bases, J lost 1 base, and 6 bases lay in between. As DNA, the CDR3 is TGTGCCATCAGCTCAGGGAACACTGAAGCTTTCTTT. This gives the protein CAISSGNTEAFF.

This sequence joins TRBV5-1 and TRBJ2-7, with 8 nucleotides matching TRBD1. Germline V gene data show CDR1 as SGHRS and CDR2 as YFSETQ. V trimming: 5 bases; J trimming: 4 bases; junction bases outside the gene matches: 8. The CDR3 length is 14 residues. The CDR3: CASRIRGQEYEQYF. For the CDR3, the DNA is TGCGCCAGCAGAATTCGGGGACAGGAGTACGAGCAGTACTTC. The full variable domain, in which reference TRBV5-1 and TRBJ2-7 provide the parts outside the CDR3, is KAGVTQTPRYLIKTRGQQVTLSCSPISGHRSVSWYQQTPGQGLQFLFEYFSETQRNKGNFPGRFSGRQFSNSRSEMNVSTLELGDSALYLCASRIRGQEYEQYFGPGTRLTVT.

This clone came up a few times. The chain recombines TRBV10-3 with TRBJ2-1, with D perhaps matching TRBD2 (5 bases). Germline lookup yields CDR1 ENHRY and CDR2 SYGVKD. The CDR3 has 16 amino acids. The V and J ends lost 4 bases and 4 bases respectively, with 17 bases between them. The CDR3 loop is CAISGPRESVYNEQFF. As DNA, the CDR3 is TGTGCCATCAGTGGTCCGAGGGAGTCCGTATACAATGAGCAGTTCTTC.

This clone was seen more than once but under ten times. V and J are TRBV11-2 and TRBJ2-5; TRBD2 might be the D (6 bases). The CDR3 sequence is 15 residues long. Trimming pared 6 bases from V and 5 bases from J, leaving 19 bases between. Germline V gives CDR1 SGHAT, CDR2 FQNNGV. Here the CDR3 reads CASRSTRDSRETQYF. The CDR3 DNA is TGTGCCAGCAGGTCAACCCGGGACTCGAGGGAGACCCAGTACTTC.

The table lists this clone with a few counts. J is TRBJ2-4 and V is TRBV7-9, with 9 bases matching TRBD2. V lost 2 bases and J lost 4; bases outside the gene matches: 3. The CDR3 is made up of 15 amino acids. The germline V gene encodes CDR1 SEHNR and CDR2 FQNEAQ (reference sequence). CDR3 region: CASSLTSGSKNIQYF. The DNA for the CDR3 is TGTGCCAGCAGCTTAACTAGCGGGTCTAAAAACATTCAGTACTTC.

This clone was seen only a few times. This chain links TRBV5-1 with TRBJ2-1; D is possibly TRBD2 (6 bases). In germline, CDR1 is SGHRS, CDR2 YFSETQ. Trimming left V 4 bases short and J 4 bases short, with 12 bases between. This CDR3 is built from 14 residues. The CDR3 reads CASSTSGPYNEQFF. CDR3 nucleotide sequence: TGCGCCAGCAGCACGAGCGGGCCGTACAATGAGCAGTTCTTC. Filled out from reference TRBV5-1 and TRBJ2-1, the complete variable domain reads KAGVTQTPRYLIKTRGQQVTLSCSPISGHRSVSWYQQTPGQGLQFLFEYFSETQRNKGNFPGRFSGRQFSNSRSEMNVSTLELGDSALYLCASSTSGPYNEQFFGPGTRLTVL.

This clone was counted between two and nine times. V gene TRBV7-9 combines with J gene TRBJ2-7, with D perhaps matching TRBD1 (7 bases). Deletions cut 5 bases from V and 4 bases from J, with 15 bases between. From germline, CDR1 is SEHNR and CDR2 FQNEAQ (reference sequence). The CDR3 runs 14 residues. The CDR3 DNA reads TGTGCCAGCAGCCCACAGACAGGGAGGTACGAGCAGTACTTC. Its protein is CASSPQTGRYEQYF.

The chain uses TRBV2 and TRBJ1-5, with TRBD1 identical over 10 bases. There are 16 residues in the CDR3. Losses at the gene ends were 6 bases for V and 2 bases for J; bases not matched to a gene: 7. Per the germline V gene, CDR1 is SNHLY and CDR2 is FYNNEI. The CDR3 region is CASRGDRGYGNQPQHF. The CDR3, as DNA: TGTGCCAGCAGGGGGGACAGGGGCTACGGCAATCAGCCCCAGCATTTT.

The chain carries TRBV25-1 and TRBJ2-2; tentative D call: TRBD1 (5 bases). The CDR3 has 14 residues. Germline V gene data show CDR1 as MGHDK and CDR2 as SYGVNS. V gave up 5 bases and J gave up 4 bases, with 11 bases separating them. CDR3 DNA: TGTGCCAGCAGTCAGAAGGGGATCACCGGGGAGCTGTTTTTT. Protein product: CASSQKGITGELFF.

In this sample, this clone turned up a few times. CDR3 nucleotide sequence: TGTGCCATCAGTGGGGCAGGGGCAGATACGCAGTATTTT. Translation: CAISGAGADTQYF. The chain combines TRBV10-3 with TRBJ2-3, with a possible D match to TRBD1 (6 bases). Trimming pared 4 bases from V and 4 bases from J, leaving 9 bases between. The germline V gene encodes CDR1 ENHRY and CDR2 SYGVKD. This CDR3 contains 13 residues.

The CDR3 DNA is TGTGCCAGCAGCTATCTCCTCCAGGGCTTCTATGGCTACACCTTC. Its translation is CASSYLLQGFYGYTF. The rearrangement joins TRBV7-9 to TRBJ1-2, with D possibly TRBD1 on 5 matching bases. The CDR3 totals 15 residues. Looked up from germline, CDR1 is SEHNR and CDR2 is FQNEAQ (reference sequence). Trimming removed 4 bases from V and 4 bases from J, with 16 bases in between. Based on the CDR3 plus reference TRBV7-9 and TRBJ1-2, the full variable domain is DTGVSQNPRHKITKRGQNVTFRCDPISEHNRLYWYRQTLGQGPEFLTYFQNEAQLEKSRLLSDRFSAERPKGSFSTLEIQRTEQGDSAMYLCASSYLLQGFYGYTFGSGTRLTVV.

Only a few counts were recorded for this clone. The chain combines TRBV30 with TRBJ2-7, with D possibly matching TRBD2 (6 bases). Germline loops: CDR1 GTSNPN, CDR2 SVGIG (reference sequence). The length of the CDR3 is 14 residues. The V end was cut by 5 bases, the J end by 1 base, with 15 bases between. CDR3 sequence: CAWGGTFLSYEQYF. Here the CDR3 DNA reads TGTGCCTGGGGAGGGACTTTCCTTTCCTACGAGCAGTACTTC.

This clone showed up just a few times. DNA of the CDR3: TGCGCCAGCAGCGAGCGGGGGGGGTACAATGAGCAGTTCTTC. Amino acid sequence: CASSERGGYNEQFF. V and J are TRBV5-1 and TRBJ2-1; TRBD2 aligns across 10 bases. This CDR3 comprises 14 residues. V shed 4 bases, J shed 4 bases, and the junction held 2 bases outside the gene matches. CDR1 is SGHRS and CDR2 is YFSETQ in the germline V gene.

The CDR3 here is CASSPRPAQSGSYEQYF. The CDR3 bases are TGTGCCAGCAGCCCTCGACCCGCACAGTCGGGATCCTACGAGCAGTACTTC. The chain employs TRBV7-9 and TRBJ2-7; tentatively, D is TRBD2 (5 bases). CDR3 length equals 17 residues. V was clipped by 5 bases and J by 1 base, with 21 bases between them. The V gene's germline CDR1 is SEHNR and CDR2 FQNEAQ (reference sequence).